These T cell receptor beta chains were read from a single sample in a study of shared clonotypes between healthy human individuals. Assay: immunoSEQ multiplex PCR; the TCRdb copy retains only in-frame clones and omits some. The sample contains around 600,000 clones, 85% to 95% of which appear only once. Material: naive CD8+ T cells sorted from blood. These receptors all come from a woman younger than 45 in good health. The conserved cysteine and the conserved F or W are not part of the CDR3 here.

TRBV28	TRBJ2-7	ASSSGQSYEQY
TRBV27	TRBJ2-5	ASRAGPEETQY
TRBV28	TRBJ2-1	ASSLGLVYEQF
TRBV13	TRBJ1-1	ASSGWTGGTEAF
TRBV19	TRBJ2-5	ACSKASDGETQY
TRBV11-2	TRBJ2-1	ASSLGWSRGRYNEQF
TRBV19	TRBJ1-5	ASTQGGSGNQPQH
TRBV27	TRBJ2-7	ASSFSSGNEQY
TRBV7-9	TRBJ2-2	ASSSETGELF
TRBV5-1	TRBJ2-3	ASSWTSVTDTQY
TRBV7-9	NA	ASSVSYEQY
TRBV27	NA	ASSPPGPYSYEQY
TRBV5-1	TRBJ2-7	ASSRTGPPSYEQY
TRBV29-1	TRBJ2-1	SVGTGMGNEQF
TRBV15	TRBJ2-5	ATSRDRWLAEGQETQY
TRBV6-5	TRBJ2-1	ASSAPGQYVNEQF
TRBV15	TRBJ2-3	ATSREGLAGTTDTQY
TRBV19	TRBJ2-1	ASSLTAAGGPRNEQF
TRBV19	TRBJ2-4	ASRTGTSGLY
TRBV10-3	TRBJ1-1	AISESFPMNTEAF
TRBV19	TRBJ2-7	ASSTSGATTYEQY
TRBV27	TRBJ2-5	ASSLVGAQETQY
TRBV7-9	TRBJ2-1	ASRNSGDPDSYNEQF